These 25 T cell receptor beta chains came from one sample sequenced in a study of spatial heterogeneity in lung cancer. TCRdb recomputed calls from the 5' RACE reads with MiXCR, one row per CDR3 protein. The profile shows about 5,800 distinct CDR3 sequences, about 13% of them singletons. The time point was: sample taken at primary tumor resection. This specimen consisted of normal lung tissue next to the tumor, obtained at surgery. These receptors came from a female donor with early-stage non-small cell lung cancer.

This clonotype was seen at least ten times. The V call is TRBV6-2 or TRBV6-3, the J call TRBJ2-7; D is unresolved. This CDR3 spans 14 amino acids. CDR1 and CDR2 (germline): MNHEY, SVGEGT. Trimming cost V 0 bases and J 2 bases, with 8 bases left between them. In nucleotides, the CDR3 is TGTGCCAGCAGTTACTCCCGCCTCCCCTACGAGCAGTACGTC. Protein: CASSYSRLPYEQYV.

By frequency in the sample, this clonotype is medium-sized. For the CDR3, the DNA is TGTGCCAGCAGTGCCCCGGGACCCGAGGTAGAGACCCAGTACTTC. Translating gives CASSAPGPEVETQYF. The chain employs TRBV28 and TRBJ2-5; the D gene could be TRBD1 or TRBD2 (5 bases each). Germline values: CDR1 MDHEN, CDR2 SYDVKM. The CDR3 runs to 15 residues. The germline V and J ends were trimmed by 5 bases and 4 bases, with 17 bases remaining between them.

By share, this clonotype counts as medium-sized. The J gene is TRBJ2-5, the V gene TRBV20-1; 13 nucleotides line up with TRBD2. CDR3 length equals 19 residues. From germline, CDR1 is DFQATT and CDR2 SNEGSKA (reference sequence). Trimming took 6 bases from V and 7 from J; bases not matched to a gene: 23. This chain's CDR3 is CSAPVKRTSGSVLLGTQYF. CDR3 DNA: TGCAGTGCCCCCGTTAAGAGGACTAGCGGGAGTGTACTATTAGGGACCCAGTACTTC.

This clonotype was observed a few times. V and J are TRBV7-3 and TRBJ2-3, with D perhaps matching TRBD2 (5 bases). Trimming removed 8 bases from V and 2 bases from J, with 8 bases in between. The CDR3 consists of 12 residues. CDR1 is SGHTA and CDR2 is FQGTGA in the germline V gene. CDR3 in amino acids: CASSGNTDTQYF. In DNA form, the CDR3 reads TGTGCCAGCTCGGGGAACACAGATACGCAGTATTTT. The variable domain in full, completed from reference TRBV7-3 and TRBJ2-3, reads GAGVSQTPSNKVTEKGKYVELRCDPISGHTALYWYRQSLGQGPEFLIYFQGTGAADDSGLPNDRFFAVRPEGSVSTLKIQRTERGDSAVYLCASSGNTDTQYFGPGTRLTVL.

This clonotype was recorded at least ten times. This chain connects TRBV6-2 or TRBV6-3 to TRBJ2-2; 10 nucleotides line up with TRBD2. The V gene's germline CDR1 is MNHEY and CDR2 SVGEGT. V lost 2 bases and J lost 4; bases outside the gene matches: 4. The CDR3 spans 16 residues. The chain's CDR3 is CASSYQREGITGELFF. For the CDR3, the DNA is TGTGCCAGCAGTTACCAGCGGGAGGGCATCACCGGGGAGCTGTTTTTT.

The V call is TRBV11-2, the J call TRBJ2-5, with TRBD2 matching 8 bases. The CDR3 has 14 residues. Germline assignment: CDR1 SGHAT and CDR2 FQNNGV. V trimming: 4 bases; J trimming: 7 bases; junction bases outside the gene matches: 8. The CDR3 region is CASSSRTSSATQYF. Written as DNA, the CDR3 is TGTGCCAGCAGCTCTCGGACTAGCTCGGCGACCCAGTACTTC.

This clonotype has ten or more counts. The chain links TRBV5-6 to TRBJ1-2; D unresolved. The CDR3 contains 14 residues. CDR1 SGHDT and CDR2 YYEEEE come from the germline V gene. V gave up 7 bases and J gave up 7 bases, with 20 bases separating them. The CDR3 nucleotides read TGTGCCAGCCTATCCGGGCCGGGTTCGGCTGGCTACACCTTC. It codes for CASLSGPGSAGYTF.

This rearrangement joins TRBV9 to TRBJ1-2, with D uncertain. Germline CDR1 and CDR2: SGDLS and YYNGEE. The CDR3 totals 13 residues. Trimming shortened V by 4 bases and J by 2 bases, and 9 bases separated the two germline ends. The CDR3 nucleotides are TGTGCCAGCAGCCCCAGGACGAACTATGGCTACACCTTC. Protein: CASSPRTNYGYTF.

In this sample, this clonotype turned up many times. The V and J genes are TRBV5-5 and TRBJ1-1; D might be TRBD1 (5 bases). The CDR3 sequence is 14 residues long. Germline V CDR1 and CDR2: SGHKS, YYEKEE (reference sequence). Trimming cost V 2 bases and J 5 bases, with 13 bases left between them. The CDR3 DNA reads TGTGCCAGCAGCTTTATCAGGGTCTTTACTGAAGCTTTCTTT. Amino acids: CASSFIRVFTEAFF.

V gene TRBV9 combines with J gene TRBJ2-5; TRBD2 matches 8 bases. This CDR3 region has 14 residues. Unmatched junction bases numbered 6, after V lost 4 bases and J lost 4 bases. Germline loops: CDR1 SGDLS, CDR2 YYNGEE. The CDR3 coding sequence is TGTGCCAGCAGCACTCGCGGGGGGCTAGAGACCCAGTACTTC. Translated, it gives CASSTRGGLETQYF. The full variable domain, its missing parts supplied by reference TRBV9 and TRBJ2-5, is DSGVTQTPKHLITATGQRVTLRCSPRSGDLSVYWYQQSLDQGLQFLIQYYNGEERAKGNILERFSAQQFPDLHSELNLSSLELGDSALYFCASSTRGGLETQYFGPGTRLLVL.

This clonotype was seen a few times. This chain joins TRBV6-2 or TRBV6-3 and TRBJ2-1, with 8 bases that match TRBD2. Germline V gene sequence: CDR1 MNHEY, CDR2 SVGEGT. This CDR3 has 14 residues. The J segment lost 6 bases and the V segment lost 4 bases, leaving 5 bases of the junction unmatched. CDR3 in DNA: TGTGCCAGCAGTTCCGGGACTAGACTCAATGAGCAGTTCTTC. It encodes CASSSGTRLNEQFF.

In this sample, this clonotype turned up many times. The chain uses TRBV30 and TRBJ1-1; D is uncertain. Germline V gene data show CDR1 as GTSNPN and CDR2 as SVGIG (reference sequence). This CDR3 has 13 amino acids. The ends were cut back, 0 bases at V and 1 base at J, with 6 bases in the middle. The CDR3 coding sequence is TGTGCCTGGAGTGTACTACAGAACACTGAAGCTTTCTTT. Translated, it gives CAWSVLQNTEAFF.

This clonotype was seen repeatedly, ten times or more. The J gene is TRBJ2-3, the V gene TRBV7-9; TRBD2 agrees at 7 bases. The germline CDR1 and CDR2 sequences are SEHNR and FQNEAQ (reference sequence). The ends lost 1 base at V and 0 bases at J; junction bases unmatched: 1. The CDR3 runs 15 residues. CDR3: CASSLVLASTDTQYF. The CDR3 DNA sequence: TGTGCCAGCAGCTTAGTACTAGCGAGCACAGATACGCAGTATTTT.

This clonotype is labeled medium-sized (0.01 to 0.1%). V gene TRBV7-2 combines with J gene TRBJ1-6, with TRBD1 matching over 8 bases. Unmatched junction bases numbered 6, after V lost 3 bases and J lost 8 bases. Germline V lookup: CDR1 SGHTA, CDR2 FQGNSA. The CDR3 runs to 15 residues. Written as DNA, the CDR3 is TGTGCCAGCAGCTTTAGCTCGGGACAGGATTCACCCCTCCACTTT. Its protein product is CASSFSSGQDSPLHF. The whole variable domain, filled in from reference TRBV7-2 and TRBJ1-6, reads GAGVSQSPSNKVTEKGKDVELRCDPISGHTALYWYRQSLGQGLEFLIYFQGNSAPDKSGLPSDRFSAERTGGSVSTLTIQRTQQEDSAVYLCASSFSSGQDSPLHFGNGTRLTVT.

This clonotype was seen many times. The genes are TRBV5-1 and TRBJ2-5; perhaps TRBD1 as D (6 bases). The germline V gene has CDR1 SGHRS and CDR2 YFSETQ. Trimming left V 0 bases short and J 2 bases short, with 11 bases between. The CDR3 spans 15 residues. The CDR3 region is CASSLAQGNQETQYF. CDR3 bases: TGCGCCAGCAGCTTGGCACAGGGAAATCAAGAGACCCAGTACTTC. The full variable domain, its missing parts supplied by reference TRBV5-1 and TRBJ2-5, is KAGVTQTPRYLIKTRGQQVTLSCSPISGHRSVSWYQQTPGQGLQFLFEYFSETQRNKGNFPGRFSGRQFSNSRSEMNVSTLELGDSALYLCASSLAQGNQETQYFGPGTRLLVL.

This clonotype was observed at least ten times. V and J are TRBV6-5 and TRBJ1-5; 7 bases match TRBD1. The V and J ends lost 6 bases and 4 bases, in that order; junction bases with no gene match: 21. There are 19 residues in the CDR3. Germline CDR1 and CDR2: MNHEY and SVGAGI. In nucleotides, the CDR3 is TGTGCCAGCAGGCATCGGGACAGCGGGGGGGGCTCGAAAAATCAGCCCCAGCATTTT. It codes for CASRHRDSGGGSKNQPQHF.

By sample fraction, this clonotype is medium-sized. At one end, the junction sequence differs from germline, possibly due to a read error. The rearrangement joins TRBV7-9 to TRBJ2-3; D not resolved. This CDR3 is built from 13 residues. Germline V CDR1 and CDR2: SEHNR, FQNEAQ (reference sequence). The CDR3, as DNA: TGTGCCAGCAGCTTAATCTTCCGGCCCTCAACGGATTTT. It encodes CASSLIFRPSTDF.

There are a few counts of this clonotype. The rearrangement links TRBV13 to TRBJ2-2; D is ambiguous. CDR1 and CDR2 (germline): PRHDT, FYEKMQ (reference sequence). V lost 4 bases and J lost 7, with 10 bases in between. The length of the CDR3 is 13 residues. CDR3 sequence reads: CASSSDASGELFF. CDR3 bases: TGTGCCAGCAGCTCGGACGCTAGCGGGGAGCTGTTTTTT.

This clonotype is medium-sized within its sample. The V gene is TRBV18, the J gene TRBJ1-3; possible D gene TRBD1, 5 bases. Trimming pared 1 base from V and 3 bases from J, leaving 19 bases between. Germline V lookup: CDR1 KGHSH, CDR2 LQKENI. The CDR3 has 18 residues. The CDR3 DNA reads TGTGCCAGCTCACCACGGCTCGGGGCCAAATCCCTTGGAAACACCATATATTTT. Its translation: CASSPRLGAKSLGNTIYF.

In its sample, this clonotype ranks as medium-sized. The gene calls are TRBV12-3 or TRBV12-4 and TRBJ1-2; D not resolved. V was shortened by 0 bases and J by 5 bases, with 13 bases between the two germline ends. The CDR3 has 15 amino acids. Here the CDR3 DNA reads TGTGCCAGCAGTTTAGCCGCCTCGGCCCTTTATGGCTACACCTTC. Protein product: CASSLAASALYGYTF.

This clonotype was detected ten times or more. CDR3 nucleotide sequence: TGTGCCAGCAGTCTGAGTACTGAAGCTTTCTTT. Translation: CASSLSTEAFF. The gene calls are TRBV6-2 or TRBV6-3 and TRBJ1-1; D remains ambiguous. Germline-derived CDR1 and CDR2 are MNHEY and SVGEGT. V was clipped by 5 bases and J by 5 bases, with 6 bases between them. The CDR3 loop spans 11 amino acids.

This clonotype occurred many times. The gene calls are TRBV20-1 and TRBJ2-3; 8 bases align to TRBD2. V dropped 3 bases and J dropped 3; count of bases not matched to a gene: 14. Looked up from germline, CDR1 is DFQATT and CDR2 is SNEGSKA (reference sequence). The CDR3 extends over 17 amino acids. The CDR3 region is CSASPPSGRGVTDTQYF. The CDR3 region has the DNA TGCAGTGCTAGCCCGCCCAGCGGGCGGGGGGTTACAGATACGCAGTATTTT.

This clonotype has at least ten counts. This rearrangement joins TRBV29-1 to TRBJ2-2; D call uncertain. Germline values: CDR1 SQVTM, CDR2 ANQGSEA. There are 14 residues in the CDR3. V lost 6 bases and J 0 bases, leaving 11 bases between the germline ends. The CDR3 protein is CSVPVSTNTGELFF. For the CDR3, the DNA is TGCAGCGTCCCCGTTAGCACGAACACCGGGGAGCTGTTTTTT.

This clonotype was recorded at least ten times. This chain connects TRBV5-1 to TRBJ2-5; 7 bases align to TRBD2. V gave up 4 bases and J gave up 8 bases; unmatched junction bases: 14. CDR1 and CDR2 (germline): SGHRS, YFSETQ. This CDR3 comprises 15 residues. CDR3 in amino acids: CASSRSGTQGITQYF. The CDR3 nucleotides are TGCGCCAGCAGCCGCAGCGGGACCCAGGGCATAACCCAGTACTTC.

This clonotype came up many times. This sequence joins TRBV21-1 and TRBJ1-1; the D call of TRBD1 is as the table states it, not checked on the DNA. TRBV21-1 constitutes a pseudogene. This CDR3 is 15 amino acids long. CDR3 sequence (DNA): TGTGCCAGCAGCACAAAGCGGAACAGGGACACTGAAGCTTTCTTT. This sequence encodes CASSTKRNRDTEAFF.